This T cell receptor beta chain was captured in a study of CD8 T cells in ankylosing spondylitis. This clonotype has a handful of counts. V lost 1 base and J lost 0; bases outside the gene matches: 0. Per germline, CDR1 DFQATT and CDR2 SNEGSKA (reference sequence). The CDR3 consists of 14 residues. TCRdb reprocessed the 5' RACE reads via MiXCR and lists one record per CDR3 protein. Among approximately 240,000 distinct CDR3 sequences listed, 20% to 30% were seen once. This clonotype originated in a male donor with ankylosing spondylitis or in good health (not recorded which). The sample was blood, either unsorted or a sorted T cell fraction (not recorded which). The chain has TRBV20-1 and TRBJ2-1, with 7 bases identical to TRBD2. The CDR3 nucleotides are TGCAGTGCTAGAGCGGGAGGCTCCTACAATGAGCAGTTCTTC. Translated: CSARAGGSYNEQFF.